A single sample is the source of the 8 T cell receptor beta chains below, sequenced in a study of T cells after yellow fever vaccination. One entry per CDR3 protein, called by TCRdb with MiXCR from the 5' RACE reads. The data contain approximately 610,000 distinct CDR3 sequences, less than 20% of them singletons. The source was PBMCs, collected about 5 days after the first yellow fever vaccination. All receptors come from a man younger than 35 who received the YFV17D yellow fever vaccine.

In this sample, this clonotype turned up a few times. V and J are TRBV9 and TRBJ2-7; D gene unclear. The germline gives CDR1 SGDLS, CDR2 YYNGEE. Trimming shortened V by 4 bases and J by 2 bases, and 16 bases separated the two germline ends. The length of the CDR3 is 15 residues. The chain's CDR3 is CASSLDARPAYEQYF. CDR3 bases: TGTGCCAGCAGCCTCGATGCCAGGCCCGCCTACGAGCAGTACTTC.

This clonotype was found a few times. The CDR3 loop reads CASSHLGDREADTQYF. Written as DNA, the CDR3 is TGTGCCAGCAGCCACCTTGGGGACAGGGAAGCAGATACGCAGTATTTT. V and J are TRBV4-2 and TRBJ2-3; 9 nucleotides align to TRBD1. The CDR3 covers 16 residues. Germline values: CDR1 LGHNA, CDR2 YNFKEQ. V was clipped by 3 bases and J by 4 bases; unmatched bases: 8.

This clonotype occurred a few times. V gene TRBV30 combines with J gene TRBJ2-7, with D perhaps matching TRBD1 (5 bases). Looked up from germline, CDR1 is GTSNPN and CDR2 is SVGIG (reference sequence). Between the trimmed V and J ends, which lost 2 bases and 5 bases, there was a span of 16 bases. This CDR3 has 14 residues. The DNA of the CDR3 is TGTGCCTGGAGTTTATTGGACAACGAAGACGAGCAGTACTTC. Translation: CAWSLLDNEDEQYF.

This clonotype was observed at least ten times. This chain joins TRBV4-3 and TRBJ1-5; possible D gene TRBD1, 5 bases. The CDR3 is made up of 13 amino acids. The germline V gene encodes CDR1 LGHNA and CDR2 YSLEER. Trimming pared 2 bases from V and 10 bases from J, leaving 12 bases between. CDR3 nucleotide sequence: TGCGCCAGCAGCCAATTGCAGGGTAAACCCCAGCATTTT. As protein: CASSQLQGKPQHF.

V and J are TRBV4-3 and TRBJ1-5; D gene uncertain. Trimming took off 0 bases at V and 3 bases at J, with 12 bases between the two ends. Germline CDR1 LGHNA, CDR2 YSLEER. This CDR3 contains 16 residues. In DNA form, the CDR3 reads TGCGCCAGCAGCCAAGACCGGAGTTTAGCCAATCAGCCCCAGCATTTT. Its translation is CASSQDRSLANQPQHF.

This clonotype was detected only a few times. The genes are TRBV19 and TRBJ2-4; possible D gene TRBD2, 6 bases. CDR3 length: 18 residues. Germline loops: CDR1 LNHDA, CDR2 SQIVND (reference sequence). Trimming left V 0 bases short and J 1 base short, with 16 bases between. CDR3 nucleotides: TGTGCCAGTAGTATAGAGGTTGGGGGGATCGGGGCCAAAAACATTCAGTACTTC. This translates into CASSIEVGGIGAKNIQYF.

This clonotype occurred a few times. The rearrangement uses TRBV7-6 and TRBJ1-1, with 7 bases lining up with TRBD1. V was clipped by 5 bases and J by 1 base; unmatched bases: 7. Germline CDR1 SGHVS, CDR2 FNYEAQ. The CDR3 is 15 residues long. The CDR3 reads CASSLGTAPNTEAFF. For the CDR3, the DNA is TGTGCCAGCAGCCTAGGGACAGCTCCGAACACTGAAGCTTTCTTT. The full variable domain, in which reference TRBV7-6 and TRBJ1-1 provide the parts outside the CDR3, is GAGVSQSPRYKVTKRGQDVALRCDPISGHVSLYWYRQALGQGPEFLTYFNYEAQQDKSGLPNDRFSAERPEGSISTLTIQRTEQRDSAMYRCASSLGTAPNTEAFFGQGTRLTVV.

This clonotype was observed once. V usage is TRBV12-5 and J usage is TRBJ2-7, with 10 positions matching TRBD1. V gave up 2 bases and J gave up 3 bases; unmatched junction bases: 7. The CDR3 totals 16 residues. Germline loops: CDR1 LGHNT, CDR2 FRNRAP. CDR3 in DNA: TGTGCTAGTGGTTTGTCCCCCGGGACAGGGGACTACGAGCAGTACTTC. It translates to CASGLSPGTGDYEQYF.